Shown below are 16 T cell receptor beta chains from a single sample sequenced in a study of blood T cells in healthy people across ages (dated by TCRdb to the mid-2010s). The library was generated by 5' RACE. The run used an Illumina HiSeq 2500. A second PCR of about 7 to 12 cycles was run with a J-beta primer mix and a sample-barcoded 5' primer. TCRdb reprocessing: public reads trimmed at Q25 with fastp, clones called with MiXCR, in-frame beta chains kept. Rows merge per CDR3 protein into single entries with the most common DNA and genes. A total of fewer than 2,000,000 distinct CDR3 sequences appear in this sample, around 35% of them only once. Around 11% of the sample rests with the top ten. The sample was blood. These receptors all stem from a woman under 40 in good health.

A few counts support this clonotype. This rearrangement joins TRBV6-5 to TRBJ2-5; D is uncertain. Germline CDR1 MNHEY, CDR2 SVGAGI. V lost 2 bases and J 1 base, leaving 11 bases between the germline ends. CDR3 size: 15 residues. CDR3 DNA sequence: TGTGCCAGCAGTTACGTGGGGATATCCCAAGAGACCCAGTACTTC. It is translated as CASSYVGISQETQYF.

V is TRBV6-6 and J is TRBJ2-7; unclear D gene. This CDR3 spans 12 amino acids. Germline CDR1 reads MNHNY; CDR2 reads SVGAGI (reference sequence). Deletions cut 8 bases from V and 7 bases from J, with 15 bases between. CDR3 protein: CASGKLYNEQYF. DNA for the CDR3: TGTGCCAGCGGCAAGCTCTACAATGAGCAGTACTTC.

The rearrangement links TRBV21-1 to TRBJ2-2; the table's D call, TRBD1, has no DNA check behind it. TRBV21-1 is a pseudogene segment. The CDR3 loop spans 16 amino acids. The CDR3 loop reads CASSKVRGPNTGELFF. Written as DNA, the CDR3 is TGTGCCAGCAGCAAAGTAAGGGGGCCGAACACCGGGGAGCTGTTTTTT.

The genes are TRBV10-2 and TRBJ1-1; weak D call: TRBD1 (6 bases). CDR3 length equals 13 residues. V lost 1 base and J lost 4, with 7 bases in between. CDR1 is WSHSY and CDR2 is SAAADI in the germline V gene. CDR3 sequence: CASSEYRATEAFF. DNA for the CDR3: TGCGCCAGCAGTGAGTACAGGGCCACTGAAGCTTTCTTT.

This rearrangement joins TRBV5-5 to TRBJ2-1; the D gene is possibly TRBD2 (5 bases). The V gene lost 5 bases and the J gene lost 5 bases, with 17 bases spanning the gap. CDR1 and CDR2 (germline): SGHKS, YYEKEE (reference sequence). The CDR3 has 15 amino acids. CDR3 loop: CASRFGPYGNNEQFF. The CDR3 DNA is TGTGCCAGCAGGTTCGGACCTTACGGGAACAATGAGCAGTTCTTC.

J is TRBJ1-6 and V is TRBV4-1, with 7 bases lining up with TRBD1. V lost 3 bases and J lost 4; bases outside the gene matches: 6. This CDR3 comprises 16 residues. The V gene's germline CDR1 is MGHRA and CDR2 YSYEKL. CDR3 DNA: TGCGCCAGCAGCCACGGGACAGAAATTTATAATTCACCCCTCCACTTT. Translation: CASSHGTEIYNSPLHF.

This clonotype was detected only a few times. The chain links TRBV28 to TRBJ2-7; 10 bases map to TRBD2. The germline CDR1 and CDR2 sequences are MDHEN and SYDVKM. The CDR3 runs 16 residues. The V segment lost 6 bases and the J segment 4 bases; nucleotides outside the gene matches: 12. CDR3 loop: CASSSQRLAGWYEQYF. As DNA, the CDR3 is TGTGCCAGCAGCTCTCAAAGACTAGCGGGTTGGTACGAGCAGTACTTC.

Note on this clonotype: Sequence at one end of the junction differs from germline and may be a read error. The genes are TRBV7-2 and TRBJ2-1; no firm D call. Germline lookup yields CDR1 SGHTA and CDR2 FQGNSA. The CDR3 runs 14 residues. The CDR3 sequence: CASSLMDQYNKQFF. Written as DNA, the CDR3 is TGTGCCAGCAGCTTAATGGACCAGTACAATAAGCAGTTCTTC.

This rearrangement joins TRBV15 to TRBJ2-3, with TRBD2 identical over 11 bases. Germline CDR1 and CDR2: LNHNV and YYDKDF (reference sequence). V lost 5 bases, J lost 5 bases, and 15 bases stayed unmatched. The CDR3 spans 18 residues. The CDR3 bases are TGTGCCACCAGCCCGTGGCGGTATAGCGGGGGGGCACAAGATACGCAGTATTTT. It yields the protein CATSPWRYSGGAQDTQYF.

This clonotype was counted between two and nine times. The chain is built from TRBV20-1 and TRBJ2-1; D perhaps matches TRBD2 (5 bases). V lost 8 bases and J lost 0, with 14 bases in between. The length of the CDR3 is 14 residues. Germline CDR1 and CDR2: DFQATT and SNEGSKA (reference sequence). The CDR3 DNA sequence: TGCAGTATAAGAGGACTCAGCTCCTACAATGAGCAGTTCTTC. It translates to CSIRGLSSYNEQFF.

Regarding this clonotype: One end of the junction is discordant with germline, which a read error may explain. The chain uses TRBV5-5 and TRBJ2-1, with D possibly being TRBD1 (5 bases). CDR1 and CDR2 from the germline V gene are SGHKS and YYEKEE (reference sequence). The CDR3 has 17 amino acids. CDR3: CVSSLFAQVSPYNEQFF. The CDR3 DNA reads as TGTGTCAGCAGCCTATTTGCACAGGTTTCCCCCTACAATGAGCAGTTCTTC.

The rearrangement links TRBV24-1 to TRBJ2-2, with a possible D match to TRBD1 (6 bases). The CDR3 spans 15 residues. Trimming cost V 3 bases and J 6 bases, with 13 bases left between them. Germline CDR1 reads KGHDR; CDR2 reads SFDVKD. The CDR3 spells CATSDSQGLAGELFF. Written as DNA, the CDR3 is TGTGCCACCAGTGATAGTCAGGGGTTGGCCGGGGAGCTGTTTTTT.

J is TRBJ2-5 and V is TRBV20-1, with 9 bases identical to TRBD1. The germline V gene has CDR1 DFQATT and CDR2 SNEGSKA (reference sequence). This CDR3 has 13 amino acids. With V trimmed by 5 bases and J by 5 bases, 6 bases remained unmatched. The CDR3 protein is CSALRTGAETQYF. In nucleotides, the CDR3 is TGCAGTGCTTTAAGGACAGGGGCTGAGACCCAGTACTTC.

This clonotype was seen a handful of times. The chain has TRBV29-1 and TRBJ2-3; 11 nucleotides align to TRBD2. The CDR3 extends over 15 amino acids. Per the germline V gene, CDR1 is SQVTM and CDR2 is ANQGSEA. The V and J ends lost 6 bases and 5 bases, in that order; junction bases with no gene match: 10. CDR3 amino acids: CSVHTSGGQVDTQYF. In nucleotides, the CDR3 is TGCAGCGTGCATACTAGCGGGGGTCAGGTAGATACGCAGTATTTT.

This clonotype was picked up a small number of times. V gene TRBV27 combines with J gene TRBJ2-1, with 10 positions matching TRBD2. The germline gives CDR1 MNHEY, CDR2 SMNVEV (reference sequence). This CDR3 spans 15 amino acids. After removal of 3 bases from V and 9 bases from J, the junction contained 8 bases not matched to a gene. The CDR3 reads CASSLTTSGKGEQFF. As DNA, the CDR3 is TGTGCCAGCAGTTTGACCACTAGCGGGAAGGGTGAGCAGTTCTTC.

This chain joins TRBV12-3 or TRBV12-4 and TRBJ1-1; a possible D gene is TRBD1 (5 bases). CDR3 length equals 14 residues. V lost 4 bases and J lost 5, with 14 bases in between. The CDR3 sequence is CASSSSGPGTEAFF. CDR3 DNA: TGTGCCAGCAGTTCCTCGGGACCGGGGACTGAAGCTTTCTTT.